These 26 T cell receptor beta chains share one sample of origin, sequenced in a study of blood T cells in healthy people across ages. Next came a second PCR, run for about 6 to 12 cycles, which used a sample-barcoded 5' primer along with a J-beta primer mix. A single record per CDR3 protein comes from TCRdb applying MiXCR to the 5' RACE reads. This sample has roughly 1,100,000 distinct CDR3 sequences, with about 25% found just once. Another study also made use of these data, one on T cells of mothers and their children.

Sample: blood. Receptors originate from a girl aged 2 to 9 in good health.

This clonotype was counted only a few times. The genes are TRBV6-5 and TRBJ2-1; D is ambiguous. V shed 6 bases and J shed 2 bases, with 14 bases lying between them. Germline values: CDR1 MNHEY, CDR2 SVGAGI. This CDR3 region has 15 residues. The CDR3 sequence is CASRPIGSPYNEQFF. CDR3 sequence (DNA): TGTGCCAGCAGACCTATCGGGTCCCCCTACAATGAGCAGTTCTTC.

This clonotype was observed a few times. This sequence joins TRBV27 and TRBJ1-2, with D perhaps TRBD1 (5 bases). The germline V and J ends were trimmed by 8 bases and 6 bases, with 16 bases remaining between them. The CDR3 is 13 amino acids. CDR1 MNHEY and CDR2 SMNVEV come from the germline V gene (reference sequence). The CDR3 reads CASGRGGPHGYTF. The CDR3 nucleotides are TGTGCCAGCGGACGGGGGGGTCCCCATGGCTACACCTTC.

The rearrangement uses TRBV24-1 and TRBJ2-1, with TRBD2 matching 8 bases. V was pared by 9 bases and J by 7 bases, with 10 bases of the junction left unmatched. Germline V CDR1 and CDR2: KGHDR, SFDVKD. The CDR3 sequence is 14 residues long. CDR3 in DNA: TGTGCCACCGGCCGGGAGGGAAGGACAAATGAGCAGTTCTTC. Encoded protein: CATGREGRTNEQFF.

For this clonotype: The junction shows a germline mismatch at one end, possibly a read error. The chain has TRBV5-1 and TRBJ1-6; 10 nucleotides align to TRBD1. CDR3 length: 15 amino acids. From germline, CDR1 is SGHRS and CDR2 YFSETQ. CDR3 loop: CASRLGQGTWSPLHF. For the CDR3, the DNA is TGCGCCAGCAGGTTGGGACAGGGGACTTGGTCACCCCTCCACTTT.

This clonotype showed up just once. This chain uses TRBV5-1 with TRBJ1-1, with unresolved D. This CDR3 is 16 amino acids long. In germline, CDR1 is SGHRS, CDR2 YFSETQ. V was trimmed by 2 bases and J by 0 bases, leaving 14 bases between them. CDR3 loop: CASSLSTGLLNTEAFF. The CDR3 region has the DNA TGCGCCAGCAGCTTATCGACCGGACTGCTGAACACTGAAGCTTTCTTT.

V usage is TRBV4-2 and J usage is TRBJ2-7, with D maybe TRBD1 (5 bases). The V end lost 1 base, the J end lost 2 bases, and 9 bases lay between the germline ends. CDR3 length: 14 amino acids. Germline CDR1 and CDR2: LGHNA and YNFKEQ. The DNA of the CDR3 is TGTGCCAGCAGCCAAGCGGCAGGGCCCTACGAGCAGTACTTC. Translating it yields CASSQAAGPYEQYF.

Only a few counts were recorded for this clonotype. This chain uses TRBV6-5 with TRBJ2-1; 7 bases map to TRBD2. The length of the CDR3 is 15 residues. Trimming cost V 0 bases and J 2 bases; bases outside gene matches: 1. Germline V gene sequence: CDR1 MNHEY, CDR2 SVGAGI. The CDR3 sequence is CASSYSAGPYNEQFF. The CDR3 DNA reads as TGTGCCAGCAGTTACTCAGCGGGGCCCTACAATGAGCAGTTCTTC.

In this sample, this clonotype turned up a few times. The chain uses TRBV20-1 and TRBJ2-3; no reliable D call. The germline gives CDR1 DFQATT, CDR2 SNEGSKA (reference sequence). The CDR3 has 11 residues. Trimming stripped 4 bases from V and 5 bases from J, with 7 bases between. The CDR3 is CSAILRDTQYF. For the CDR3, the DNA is TGCAGTGCTATCCTAAGAGATACGCAGTATTTT.

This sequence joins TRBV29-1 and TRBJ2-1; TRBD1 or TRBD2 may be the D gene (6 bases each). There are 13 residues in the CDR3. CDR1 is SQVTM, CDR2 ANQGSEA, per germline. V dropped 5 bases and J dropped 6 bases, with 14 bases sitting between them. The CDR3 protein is CSVLGGGGNEQFF. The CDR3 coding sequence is TGCAGCGTTCTCGGAGGGGGTGGCAATGAGCAGTTCTTC.

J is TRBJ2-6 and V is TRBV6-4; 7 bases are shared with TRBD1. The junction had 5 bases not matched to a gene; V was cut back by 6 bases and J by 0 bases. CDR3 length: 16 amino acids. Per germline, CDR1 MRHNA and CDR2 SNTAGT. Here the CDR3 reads CASSDNRGSGANVLTF. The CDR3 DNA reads TGTGCCAGCAGCGACAACAGGGGCTCTGGGGCCAACGTCCTGACTTTC.

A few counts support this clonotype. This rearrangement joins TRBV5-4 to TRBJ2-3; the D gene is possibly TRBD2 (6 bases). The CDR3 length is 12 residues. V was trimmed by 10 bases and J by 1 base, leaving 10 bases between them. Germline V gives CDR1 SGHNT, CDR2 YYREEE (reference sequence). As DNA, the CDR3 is TGTGCCGGGAGCGGGCGCACAGATACGCAGTATTTT. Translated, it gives CAGSGRTDTQYF.

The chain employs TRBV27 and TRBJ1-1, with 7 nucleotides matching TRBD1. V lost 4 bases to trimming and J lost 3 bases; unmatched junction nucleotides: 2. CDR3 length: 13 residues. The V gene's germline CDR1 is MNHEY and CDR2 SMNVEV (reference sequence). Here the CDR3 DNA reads TGTGCCAGCAGTTCAGGGGGATACACTGAAGCTTTCTTT. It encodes CASSSGGYTEAFF.

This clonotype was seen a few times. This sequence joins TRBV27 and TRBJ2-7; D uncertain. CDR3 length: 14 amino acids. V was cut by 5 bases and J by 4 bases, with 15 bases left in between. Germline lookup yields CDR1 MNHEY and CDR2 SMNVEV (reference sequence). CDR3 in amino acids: CASSPQVARYEQYF. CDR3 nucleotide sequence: TGTGCCAGCAGTCCGCAGGTGGCGCGTTACGAGCAGTACTTC.

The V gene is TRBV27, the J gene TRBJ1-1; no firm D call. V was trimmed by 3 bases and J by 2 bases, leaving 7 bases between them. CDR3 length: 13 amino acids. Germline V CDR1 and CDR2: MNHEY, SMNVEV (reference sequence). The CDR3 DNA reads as TGTGCCAGCAGTTTTAGAGACAACACTGAAGCTTTCTTT. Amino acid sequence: CASSFRDNTEAFF.

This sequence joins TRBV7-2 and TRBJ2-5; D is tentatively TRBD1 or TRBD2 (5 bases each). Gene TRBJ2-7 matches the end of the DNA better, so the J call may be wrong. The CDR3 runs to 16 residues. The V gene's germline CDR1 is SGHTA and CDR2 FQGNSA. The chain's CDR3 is CASSLGLPGPIYEQYF. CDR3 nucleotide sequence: TGTGCCAGCAGCTTAGGTCTGCCGGGACCCATCTACGAGCAGTACTTC.

The CDR3 nucleotides read TGTGCCAGCAGCTTGCTCCCGGACAGGGGGATAGATACGCAGTATTTT. Translating it yields CASSLLPDRGIDTQYF. This sequence joins TRBV5-5 and TRBJ2-3; the match to TRBD1 covers 10 bases. The CDR3 contains 16 residues. Germline assignment: CDR1 SGHKS and CDR2 YYEKEE (reference sequence). The ends lost 1 base at V and 5 bases at J; junction bases unmatched: 7.

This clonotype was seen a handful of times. The CDR3 loop reads CASNKRETSYEQYF. The CDR3 nucleotides are TGTGCCAGCAATAAGCGGGAGACCTCCTACGAGCAGTACTTC. The chain combines TRBV2 with TRBJ2-7; 8 bases line up with TRBD2. The CDR3 has 14 amino acids. Trimming cost V 7 bases and J 0 bases; bases outside gene matches: 5. CDR1 and CDR2 from the germline V gene are SNHLY and FYNNEI. The full variable domain, its missing parts supplied by reference TRBV2 and TRBJ2-7, is EPEVTQTPSHQVTQMGQEVILRCVPISNHLYFYWYRQILGQKVEFLVSFYNNEISEKSEIFDDQFSVERPDGSNFTLKIRSTKLEDSAMYFCASNKRETSYEQYFGPGTRLTVT.

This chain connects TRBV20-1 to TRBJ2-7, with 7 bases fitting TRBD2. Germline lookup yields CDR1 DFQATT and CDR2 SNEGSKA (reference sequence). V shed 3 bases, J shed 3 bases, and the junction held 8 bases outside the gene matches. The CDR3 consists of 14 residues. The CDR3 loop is CSASMASGGYEQYF. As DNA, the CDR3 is TGCAGTGCTAGTATGGCTAGCGGAGGCTACGAGCAGTACTTC.

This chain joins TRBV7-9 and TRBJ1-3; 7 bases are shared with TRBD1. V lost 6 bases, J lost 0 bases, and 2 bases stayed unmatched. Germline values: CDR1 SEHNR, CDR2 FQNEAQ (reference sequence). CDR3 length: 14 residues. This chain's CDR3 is CASRWDSSGNTIYF. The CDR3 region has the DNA TGTGCCAGCAGGTGGGACAGCTCTGGAAACACCATATATTTT.

The CDR3 DNA sequence: TGTGCCAGCAGTCCCCCTCGGGACGGAAACACCGGGGAGCTGTTTTTT. Protein product: CASSPPRDGNTGELFF. V and J are TRBV6-1 and TRBJ2-2; D may correspond to TRBD1 or TRBD2 (5 bases each). V gave up 5 bases and J gave up 2 bases, with 15 bases separating them. The CDR3 is made up of 16 amino acids. Germline V gives CDR1 MNHNS, CDR2 SASEGT.

CDR3 protein: CASSFRSDGDNEQFF. CDR3 in DNA: TGTGCCAGCAGTTTTAGGTCAGACGGGGACAATGAGCAGTTCTTC. This chain connects TRBV12-3 or TRBV12-4 to TRBJ2-1; D is perhaps TRBD2 (5 bases). The V end lost 3 bases, the J end lost 5 bases, and 14 bases lay between the germline ends. This CDR3 spans 15 amino acids.

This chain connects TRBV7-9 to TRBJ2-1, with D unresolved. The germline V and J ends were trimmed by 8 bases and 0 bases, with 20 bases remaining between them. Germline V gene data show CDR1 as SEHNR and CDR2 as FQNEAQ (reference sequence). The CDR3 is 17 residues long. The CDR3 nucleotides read TGTGCCAGCGAAATCGGTGATCGCGCAAGCTCCTACAATGAGCAGTTCTTC. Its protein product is CASEIGDRASSYNEQFF.

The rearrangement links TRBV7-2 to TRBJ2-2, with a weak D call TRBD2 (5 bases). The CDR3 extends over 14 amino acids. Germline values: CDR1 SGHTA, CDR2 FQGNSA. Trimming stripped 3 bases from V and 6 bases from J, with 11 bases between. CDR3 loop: CASSFSGMSGELFF. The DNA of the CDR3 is TGTGCCAGCAGCTTCAGCGGCATGTCCGGGGAGCTGTTTTTT.

CDR3 DNA: TGCAGTGCTAGGGGACTAGCGGGGGGGCTTAAGGCTGAGCAGTTCTTC. It specifies CSARGLAGGLKAEQFF. This chain connects TRBV20-1 to TRBJ2-1; 16 nucleotides line up with TRBD2. Germline lookup yields CDR1 DFQATT and CDR2 SNEGSKA (reference sequence). The CDR3 totals 16 residues. J gave up 9 bases and V 3 bases, and 8 bases lay outside the gene matches.

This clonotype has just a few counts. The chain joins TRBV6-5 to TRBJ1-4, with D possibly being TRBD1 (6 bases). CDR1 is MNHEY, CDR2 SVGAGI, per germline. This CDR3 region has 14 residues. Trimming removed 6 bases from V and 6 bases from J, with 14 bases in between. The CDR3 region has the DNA TGTGCCAGCAGGCCACAGGGAGGGGATGAAAAACTGTTTTTT. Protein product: CASRPQGGDEKLFF.

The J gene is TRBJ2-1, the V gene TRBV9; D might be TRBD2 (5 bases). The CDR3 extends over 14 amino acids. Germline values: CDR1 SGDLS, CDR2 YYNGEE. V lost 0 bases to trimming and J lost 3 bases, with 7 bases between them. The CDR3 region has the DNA TGTGCCAGCAGCGTAGACGCGGGCTACAATGAGCAGTTCTTC. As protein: CASSVDAGYNEQFF.